Described below is a single T cell receptor (beta chain) sequence and its context. This entry comes from a study of blood T cell repertoires in COVID-19. Study at large: The cDNA or gDNA used as material had been derived from T cells, B-cell-depleted T cells, or PBMCs.

The CDR3 consists of 15 residues. V was cut by 2 bases and J by 7 bases, with 12 bases left in between. Germline CDR1 is SGHVS and CDR2 is FNYEAQ. Enrolled through a virtual design, the participants were between roughly 18 and 90 years of age and came from about two dozen US areas. Cohort placement rested on clinical history that participants reported themselves. Sequencing used immunoSEQ multiplex PCR; TCRdb keeps in-frame clones, though not all of them. The table has some 290,000 clones, approximately 91% seen once. The chain recombines TRBV7-6 with TRBJ1-6; D is possibly TRBD1 (5 bases). Sequenced material: PBMCs or T cells enriched from blood (not recorded which). The sequence derives from a woman in her thirties who had been exposed to COVID-19. The CDR3: CASSLQGAENSPLHF. CDR3 nucleotide sequence: TGTGCCAGCAGCTTACAGGGTGCGGAGAATTCACCCCTCCACTTT.